These 10 T cell receptor beta chains were all obtained from the same sample, sequenced in a study of vaccination and CD4 T cells after COVID-19 (dated by TCRdb to between 2021 and 2024). Libraries came from PCR. The data were produced on an Illumina iSeq 100. At the Johns Hopkins FTIC core, DNA from the cultured CD4+ T cells underwent TCR sequencing with the Oncomine TCR Beta short-read assay. TCRdb itself trimmed the public reads at Q25 with fastp, ran MiXCR and retained productive beta chains. Identical CDR3 proteins give one entry, which carries the most common genes and DNA. The table for this sample lists over 15,000 distinct CDR3 sequences; 45% to 65% of them were counted only once. In total, the top ten clones hold roughly 32% of the sample. No antigen has been assigned to these receptors. Interpreted using the paper, the treatment or condition label stands for: roughly 11-day PBMC culture with coronavirus spike peptide pools or control peptides (ViraFEST assay).

The sample was cultured CD4+ T cells from blood, taken after SARS-CoV-2 vaccination. The receptors were sampled from a human donor with COVID-19.

The chain links TRBV6-1 to TRBJ2-7; D is possibly TRBD2 (5 bases). CDR1 is MNHNS, CDR2 SASEGT, per germline. Trimming pared 7 bases from V and 1 base from J, leaving 17 bases between. The CDR3 has 15 amino acids. CDR3 region: CASNPGSGVSYEQYF. DNA of the CDR3: TGTGCCAGCAATCCGGGGTCTGGAGTTTCCTACGAGCAGTACTTC.

There are a few counts of this clonotype. For the CDR3, the DNA is TGTGCCAGCAGTTCCTCAGGGGGCAGAGAGACCCAGTACTTC. It specifies CASSSSGGRETQYF. This chain uses TRBV7-3 with TRBJ2-5, with TRBD1 identical over 8 bases. The junction had 7 bases not matched to a gene; V was cut back by 6 bases and J by 4 bases. The CDR3 is 14 amino acids. In germline, CDR1 is SGHTA, CDR2 FQGTGA.

V is TRBV20-1 and J is TRBJ2-5; D may match TRBD1 or TRBD2 (5 bases each). V lost 3 bases to trimming and J lost 5 bases, with 13 bases between them. The CDR3 consists of 13 residues. Germline lookup yields CDR1 DFQATT and CDR2 SNEGSKA (reference sequence). CDR3: CSARGDPWETQYF. The CDR3 coding sequence is TGCAGTGCTAGGGGGGATCCTTGGGAGACCCAGTACTTC.

The chain is built from TRBV19 and TRBJ1-5, with TRBD1 as a possible D gene (6 bases). CDR3 length equals 14 residues. Trimming stripped 8 bases from V and 2 bases from J, with 13 bases between. From germline, CDR1 is LNHDA and CDR2 SQIVND (reference sequence). CDR3 coding DNA: TGTGCCAGTTGGGGAGGGGGGGGCAATCAGCCCCAGCATTTT. This sequence encodes CASWGGGGNQPQHF.

J is TRBJ2-7 and V is TRBV6-5; D is tentatively TRBD1 or TRBD2 (5 bases each). Germline loops: CDR1 MNHEY, CDR2 SVGAGI. Trimming stripped 1 base from V and 0 bases from J, with 16 bases between. CDR3 length: 17 amino acids. The CDR3 DNA reads TGTGCCAGCAGTTACTGGTTGGGGTCAGGGAGCTCCTACGAGCAGTACTTC. It translates to CASSYWLGSGSSYEQYF.

The gene calls are TRBV7-9 and TRBJ1-1; D is ambiguous. Germline CDR1 SEHNR, CDR2 FQNEAQ (reference sequence). The CDR3 length is 16 residues. The V and J ends lost 5 bases and 1 base respectively, with 17 bases between them. The CDR3 sequence: CASSPPFRSGNTEAFF. In DNA form, the CDR3 reads TGTGCCAGCAGCCCCCCCTTTCGCTCGGGGAACACTGAAGCTTTCTTT.

This clonotype was seen a few times. This chain uses TRBV20-1 with TRBJ1-4, with 8 bases identical to TRBD1. There are 12 residues in the CDR3. With V trimmed by 6 bases and J by 7 bases, 4 bases remained unmatched. CDR1 is DFQATT and CDR2 is SNEGSKA in the germline V gene (reference sequence). The CDR3 sequence is CSARGHGEKLFF. Here the CDR3 DNA reads TGCAGTGCCAGGGGGCATGGTGAAAAACTGTTTTTT.

The chain recombines TRBV20-1 with TRBJ2-1, with D uncertain. The CDR3 extends over 13 amino acids. Trimming removed 3 bases at V and 3 bases at J, with 9 bases between. The germline CDR1 and CDR2 sequences are DFQATT and SNEGSKA (reference sequence). The CDR3 sequence: CSARGSVYNEQFF. CDR3 DNA sequence: TGCAGTGCTAGGGGCTCGGTCTACAATGAGCAGTTCTTC.

The rearrangement joins TRBV29-1 to TRBJ1-3, with D uncertain. The CDR3 is made up of 11 amino acids. CDR1 and CDR2 (germline): SQVTM, ANQGSEA. V was trimmed by 5 bases and J by 2 bases, leaving 4 bases between them. CDR3 DNA: TGCAGCGTTCGGGCTGGAAACACCATATATTTT. It yields the protein CSVRAGNTIYF.

There are a few counts of this clonotype. V is TRBV6-1 and J is TRBJ1-6; D is perhaps TRBD1 (6 bases). Germline loops: CDR1 MNHNS, CDR2 SASEGT. The CDR3 contains 15 residues. Between the trimmed V and J ends, which lost 4 bases and 10 bases, there was a span of 17 bases. Written as DNA, the CDR3 is TGTGCCAGCAGTGTGACAGGACAATCTAACTCACCCCTCCACTTT. Translated, it gives CASSVTGQSNSPLHF.